Listed here is a single T cell receptor beta chain. Sequencing was performed with immunoSEQ multiplex PCR; in TCRdb, only in-frame clones are kept and a portion is missing. The sample contains over 120,000 clones, roughly 80% of which appear only once. The sample belongs to a study of blood T cell repertoires in COVID-19. CDR1 MNHEY and CDR2 SVGEGT come from the germline V gene. V was pared by 6 bases and J by 0 bases, with 14 bases between. The CDR3 is 16 amino acids. Sequencing was carried out using peripheral blood. The sequence came from a woman between 50 and 59 years old with active or convalescent COVID-19. The V and J genes are TRBV6-2 or TRBV6-3 and TRBJ2-2; D is ambiguous. The CDR3 DNA follows: TGTGCCAGCAGCCGCGACTCGACCACGAACACCGGGGAGCTGTTTTTT. Amino acids: CASSRDSTTNTGELFF.